The sequence of this T cell receptor beta chain was determined in a study of T cells in Graves' hyperthyroidism and ophthalmopathy. Worth noting for this clonotype: Given the absence of the conserved phenylalanine or tryptophan at the CDR3 end, a read error is likely.

A roughly 10 ml volume of fresh peripheral blood provided the PBMCs. The TCR beta CDR3 regions underwent amplification using RNA transcripts as the source. The primer set for the first-round RT-PCR of the TCR CDR3 was HTBI. TCRdb re-derived calls from the multiplex PCR reads in MiXCR, one entry per CDR3 protein. Among around 25,000 distinct CDR3 sequences listed, about 53% were seen once. V lost 6 bases and J lost 8, with 22 bases in between. This CDR3 has 15 amino acids. CDR1 is MDHEN, CDR2 SYDVKM, per germline. This TCR was recovered from a woman aged 40-49 years with Graves' hyperthyroidism that later progressed to Graves' ophthalmopathy. Sequenced input: blood. The V gene is TRBV28, the J gene TRBJ1-2; D is perhaps TRBD1 (5 bases). CDR3 sequence reads: CASSPTTVGDVGYTL. The CDR3 DNA sequence: TGTGCCAGCAGCCCAACGACAGTAGGAGACGTGGGCTACACCCTC.